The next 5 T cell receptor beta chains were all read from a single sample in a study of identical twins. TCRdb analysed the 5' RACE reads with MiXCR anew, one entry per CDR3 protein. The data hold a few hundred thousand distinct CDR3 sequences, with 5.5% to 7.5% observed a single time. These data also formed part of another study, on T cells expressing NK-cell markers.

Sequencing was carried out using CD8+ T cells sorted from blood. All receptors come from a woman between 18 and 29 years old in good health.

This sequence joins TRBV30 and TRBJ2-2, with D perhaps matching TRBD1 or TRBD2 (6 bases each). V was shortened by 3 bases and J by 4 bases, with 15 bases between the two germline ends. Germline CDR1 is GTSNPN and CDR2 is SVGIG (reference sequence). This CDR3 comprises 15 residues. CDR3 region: CAWSRRGSITGELFF. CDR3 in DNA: TGTGCCTGGAGCCGGAGGGGGTCAATCACCGGGGAGCTGTTTTTT.

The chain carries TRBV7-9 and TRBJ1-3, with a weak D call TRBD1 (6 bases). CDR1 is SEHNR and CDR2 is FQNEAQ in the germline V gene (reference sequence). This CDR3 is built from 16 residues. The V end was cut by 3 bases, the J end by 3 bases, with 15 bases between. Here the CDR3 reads CASSFPSQGHGNTIYF. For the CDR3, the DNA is TGTGCCAGCAGCTTTCCATCACAGGGTCATGGAAACACCATATATTTT.

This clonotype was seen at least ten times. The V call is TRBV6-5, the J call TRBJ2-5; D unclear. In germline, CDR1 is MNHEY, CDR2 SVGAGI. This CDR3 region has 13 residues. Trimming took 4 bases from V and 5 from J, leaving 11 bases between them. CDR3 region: CASSLQGMETQYF. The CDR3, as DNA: TGTGCCAGCAGTTTACAAGGGATGGAGACCCAGTACTTC.

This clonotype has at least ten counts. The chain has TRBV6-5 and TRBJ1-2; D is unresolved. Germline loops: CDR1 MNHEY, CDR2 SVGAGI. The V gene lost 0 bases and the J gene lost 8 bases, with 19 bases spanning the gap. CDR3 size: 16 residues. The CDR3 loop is CASSYSEWHTPRGYTF. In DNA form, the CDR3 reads TGTGCCAGCAGTTACTCAGAGTGGCATACCCCTCGGGGCTACACCTTC.

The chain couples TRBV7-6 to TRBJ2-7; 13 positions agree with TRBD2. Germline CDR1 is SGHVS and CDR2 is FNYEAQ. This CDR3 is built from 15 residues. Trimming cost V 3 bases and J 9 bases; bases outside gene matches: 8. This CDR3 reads CASSFAGTSGMVQYF. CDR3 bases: TGTGCCAGCAGCTTCGCCGGGACTAGCGGGATGGTGCAGTACTTC.